This TCR beta chain was obtained from a study of technical replicates of blood from a handful of donors. The CDR3 consists of 11 residues. Germline V lookup: CDR1 DFQATT, CDR2 SNEGSKA (reference sequence). V dropped 3 bases and J dropped 6 bases, with 9 bases sitting between them. Clones were sequenced by immunoSEQ multiplex PCR, and TCRdb holds only the in-frame ones, with some missing. The table includes approximately 97,000 clones, approximately 95% detected once. Sequencing was performed on T cells isolated from PBMCs. The source of this sequence is a human donor in good health. This chain connects TRBV20-1 to TRBJ2-7, with D possibly TRBD2 on 6 matching bases. In nucleotides, the CDR3 is TGCAGTGCTAGTCCTAGCGTCGAGCAGTACTTC. Its translation is CSASPSVEQYF.